A selection of T cell receptor beta chains follows, all from one sample in a study of blood T cell repertoires in COVID-19. Here immunoSEQ multiplex PCR was the method, and the copy in TCRdb shows in-frame clones only, minus some. The repertoire holds fewer than 25,000 clones, about 90% seen once, with roughly 3.7% in the top ten. The sequencing sample was made of peripheral blood. These receptor sequences come from a human donor in a cohort sampled during active COVID-19. The CDR3 runs from the conserved cysteine through the conserved F or W. The size field is filled for only some rows; it gives once, few, many or a size class.

V gene: TRBV5-1; J gene: TRBJ2-7; clone size: -; CDR3 protein: CASSDGDRGGYEQYF
V gene: TRBV4-1; J gene: TRBJ1-5; clone size: -; CDR3 protein: CASSQELFQPQHF
V gene: TRBV5-6; J gene: TRBJ1-1; clone size: -; CDR3 protein: CASSLRGPRTEAFF
V gene: TRBV13; J gene: TRBJ2-3; clone size: -; CDR3 protein: CASSLGGLAGGRNRDTQYF
V gene: TRBV18; J gene: TRBJ2-5; clone size: -; CDR3 protein: CASSPGQGETQYF
V gene: TRBV30; J gene: TRBJ1-6; clone size: -; CDR3 protein: CAWSDKVSSYNSPLHF
V gene: TRBV7-2; J gene: TRBJ1-1; clone size: -; CDR3 protein: CASSLEGQLNTEAFF
V gene: TRBV4-3; J gene: TRBJ2-7; clone size: -; CDR3 protein: CASSQEWRAYEQYF
V gene: TRBV4-1; J gene: TRBJ2-3; clone size: -; CDR3 protein: CASSHSPSASTDTQYF
V gene: TRBV3-1/TRBV3-2; J gene: TRBJ2-2; clone size: -; CDR3 protein: CASSQPGLAGNTGELFF
V gene: TRBV11-2; J gene: TRBJ2-3; clone size: -; CDR3 protein: CASSLDQADTQYF
V gene: TRBV7-8; J gene: TRBJ2-6; clone size: -; CDR3 protein: CASSLGRVLSGANVLTF
V gene: TRBV5-6; J gene: TRBJ1-2; clone size: once; CDR3 protein: CASSRTGLVGYTF
V gene: TRBV29-1; J gene: TRBJ1-3; clone size: -; CDR3 protein: CSVEPGAGNTIYF
V gene: TRBV5-1; J gene: TRBJ2-5; clone size: -; CDR3 protein: CASSLEGGRRQETQYF
V gene: TRBV7-2; J gene: TRBJ2-7; clone size: -; CDR3 protein: CASRRGGTSYEQYF
V gene: TRBV20-1; J gene: TRBJ2-5; clone size: -; CDR3 protein: CSASRGLAGRETQYF
V gene: TRBV29-1; J gene: TRBJ2-1; clone size: -; CDR3 protein: CSVIRAGSYNEQFF
V gene: TRBV27; J gene: TRBJ1-6; clone size: -; CDR3 protein: CASSRNTQGAYSPLHF
V gene: TRBV5-1; J gene: TRBJ2-3; clone size: few; CDR3 protein: CASSPGLAGVTDTQYF
V gene: TRBV7-2; J gene: TRBJ2-1; clone size: once; CDR3 protein: CASSWDTGREQFF
V gene: TRBV4-2; J gene: TRBJ2-3; clone size: -; CDR3 protein: CASSQNRGTSGMEDTQYF
V gene: TRBV4-1; J gene: TRBJ2-2; clone size: -; CDR3 protein: CASSHPGRGAFGGELFF
V gene: TRBV15; J gene: TRBJ2-1; clone size: -; CDR3 protein: CATSRDLKLEQFF
V gene: TRBV7-2; J gene: TRBJ1-3; clone size: -; CDR3 protein: CASSRHGDSGNTIYF
V gene: TRBV27; J gene: TRBJ1-4; clone size: -; CDR3 protein: CASSLGQRGEKLFF
V gene: TRBV6-6; J gene: TRBJ1-5; clone size: -; CDR3 protein: CASSAGAGGNQPQHF
V gene: TRBV28; J gene: TRBJ1-1; clone size: once; CDR3 protein: CASSPTGETEAFF
V gene: TRBV5-4; J gene: TRBJ2-1; clone size: -; CDR3 protein: CASSLVGAYNEQFF
V gene: TRBV14; J gene: TRBJ2-7; clone size: -; CDR3 protein: CASSPGLGLYEQYF
V gene: TRBV6-2/TRBV6-3; J gene: TRBJ2-3; clone size: once; CDR3 protein: CASSSPSGSYTDTQYF
V gene: TRBV7-6; J gene: TRBJ2-7; clone size: -; CDR3 protein: CASTQAGTGPAYEQYF
V gene: TRBV5-1; J gene: TRBJ2-7; clone size: -; CDR3 protein: CASSASSYEQYF
V gene: TRBV12-3/TRBV12-4; J gene: TRBJ1-5; clone size: -; CDR3 protein: CASSSQGYQPQHF
V gene: TRBV5-1; J gene: TRBJ1-2; clone size: -; CDR3 protein: CASSTDSYGYTF
V gene: TRBV7-8; J gene: TRBJ1-5; clone size: -; CDR3 protein: CASSEWGRGTGAEQPQHF
V gene: TRBV7-2; J gene: TRBJ2-3; clone size: -; CDR3 protein: CASSSGGPGDTQYF
V gene: TRBV6-5; J gene: TRBJ1-6; clone size: once; CDR3 protein: CASNSGSYNSPLHF
V gene: TRBV24-1; J gene: TRBJ2-5; clone size: -; CDR3 protein: CATSDPEWETQYF
V gene: TRBV4-3; J gene: TRBJ2-5; clone size: once; CDR3 protein: CASSQDRDNQETQYF
V gene: TRBV2; J gene: TRBJ2-6; clone size: -; CDR3 protein: CASFTGSGANVLTF
V gene: TRBV29-1; J gene: TRBJ2-1; clone size: -; CDR3 protein: CSVVGQGFSGAPRALNEQFF
V gene: TRBV6-5; J gene: TRBJ1-4; clone size: -; CDR3 protein: CASKGQGIEKLFF
V gene: TRBV2; J gene: TRBJ2-2; clone size: -; CDR3 protein: CASSLTGNTGELFF
V gene: TRBV28; J gene: TRBJ1-3; clone size: -; CDR3 protein: CASSPPQGAFGNTIYF
V gene: TRBV7-8; J gene: TRBJ1-2; clone size: -; CDR3 protein: CASSLTTGTDYGYTF
V gene: TRBV5-4; J gene: TRBJ2-3; clone size: -; CDR3 protein: CAAGGGSGTDTQYF
V gene: TRBV5-1; J gene: TRBJ1-1; clone size: -; CDR3 protein: CASSWGDEAFF
V gene: TRBV9; J gene: TRBJ1-1; clone size: -; CDR3 protein: CASSVGGTDLNTEAFF
V gene: TRBV19; J gene: TRBJ2-5; clone size: -; CDR3 protein: CASSIGGQGRTQYF
V gene: TRBV5-1; J gene: TRBJ2-3; clone size: -; CDR3 protein: CASSLDGGGDTQYF
V gene: TRBV6-5; J gene: TRBJ1-2; clone size: -; CDR3 protein: CASSSGQGLSYGYTF